Sequencing of this TCR beta chain was carried out in a study of blood T cell repertoires in COVID-19. About the research overall: Samples came from the United States, Italy and Spain, spanning acute and convalescent COVID-19. The analysed material was cDNA or gDNA that came from T cells, B-cell-depleted T cells, or PBMCs.

With V trimmed by 1 base and J by 4 bases, 9 bases remained unmatched. Germline CDR1 is LGHDT and CDR2 is YNNKEL (reference sequence). The length of the CDR3 is 17 residues. Participants were aged about 18 to 95 years, lived in over 20 US areas, and enrolled virtually. Per the original data handling: It was from reference gene primer amplification that nucleated cell counts were estimated. Only in-frame clones appear in the TCRdb table, and some are missing; sequencing was by immunoSEQ multiplex PCR. V, J and clone size were drawn from that table, and D and trimming were deduced from the DNA. The profile shows around 250,000 clones, 85% to 90% of them singletons.

The V call is TRBV3-1 (or the pseudogene TRBV3-2), the J call TRBJ2-7, with 11 bases identical to TRBD1. The clonotype comes from a man between 18 and 35 years old who had recovered from COVID-19. Sequenced material: PBMCs or T cells enriched from blood (not recorded which). CDR3 DNA sequence: TGTGCCAGCAGCCAAGGAGTGGGGGACAGGGGGAAATACGAGCAGTACTTC. Translation: CASSQGVGDRGKYEQYF.